A selection of T cell receptor beta chains follows, all from one sample in a study of shared clonotypes between healthy human individuals. Profiling relied on immunoSEQ multiplex PCR, and the TCRdb table lists in-frame clones only, not all of them. The sample has approximately 2,200,000 clones; approximately 94% are singletons. Sequencing used naive CD8+ T cells from PBMCs. Receptors originate from a man aged 18-30 years in good health. Some clones in this sample may be carry-over from other donors' samples. Both conserved end residues are part of each CDR3. Fields, in order: V gene, clone size, D gene, J gene, CDR3 DNA, CDR3 protein. D genes are given only for firm matches. The size entry is marked missing in some rows and otherwise reads once, few, many or a size class.

v_call: TRBV28
clone_size: once
d_call: -
j_call: TRBJ1-5
cdr3_nt: TGTGCCAGCAGTTTAGTTGTTAGCAATCAGCCCCAGCATTTT
cdr3_aa: CASSLVVSNQPQHF

v_call: TRBV7-9
clone_size: -
d_call: -
j_call: TRBJ2-3
cdr3_nt: TGTGCCAGCAGCTCAAGGGGAAGGGACGGCACAGATACGCAGTATTTT
cdr3_aa: CASSSRGRDGTDTQYF

v_call: TRBV6-5
clone_size: once
d_call: -
j_call: TRBJ1-1
cdr3_nt: TGTGCCAGCAGTTTGGACCACTTAGGGGAAGAGACTGAAGCTTTCTTT
cdr3_aa: CASSLDHLGEETEAFF

v_call: TRBV18
clone_size: once
d_call: -
j_call: TRBJ2-5
cdr3_nt: TGTGCCAGCTCTTCGAGGGCAGAGACCCAGTACTTC
cdr3_aa: CASSSRAETQYF

v_call: TRBV29-1
clone_size: -
d_call: -
j_call: TRBJ2-1
cdr3_nt: TGCAGCGTTCCGAAGGACAATGAGCAGTTCTTC
cdr3_aa: CSVPKDNEQFF

v_call: TRBV19
clone_size: -
d_call: -
j_call: TRBJ2-1
cdr3_nt: TGTGCCAGTAGACAACTAGCTGGTGAGCAGTTCTTC
cdr3_aa: CASRQLAGEQFF

v_call: TRBV11-2
clone_size: -
d_call: TRBD2
j_call: TRBJ2-7
cdr3_nt: TGTGCCAGCAGCGGGTGGGGACTAGCGGGAACCTACGAGCAGTACTTC
cdr3_aa: CASSGWGLAGTYEQYF

v_call: TRBV9
clone_size: -
d_call: TRBD2
j_call: TRBJ2-3
cdr3_nt: TGTGCCAGCAGCGCTGGGATATCCAGCGGGAGCTCGCAGTATTTT
cdr3_aa: CASSAGISSGSSQYF

v_call: TRBV11-2
clone_size: -
d_call: -
j_call: TRBJ1-2
cdr3_nt: TGTGCCAGCAGCCCAGACAGAAATAACTATGGCTACACCTTC
cdr3_aa: CASSPDRNNYGYTF

v_call: TRBV19
clone_size: few
d_call: TRBD1
j_call: TRBJ1-1
cdr3_nt: TGTGCCTCCGGGACAGGGGTTCCTGAAGCTTTCTTT
cdr3_aa: CASGTGVPEAFF

v_call: TRBV29-1
clone_size: -
d_call: -
j_call: TRBJ2-1
cdr3_nt: TGCAGCGTTGTCAGTAACAATGAGCAGTTCTTC
cdr3_aa: CSVVSNNEQFF

v_call: TRBV7-3
clone_size: -
d_call: -
j_call: TRBJ2-3
cdr3_nt: TGTGCCAGCAGCTCAAGGCCCACAGATACGCAGTATTTT
cdr3_aa: CASSSRPTDTQYF

v_call: TRBV28
clone_size: -
d_call: -
j_call: TRBJ1-2
cdr3_nt: TGTGCCAGCAGTCTAACAGGGATCTCTAACTATGGCTACACCTTC
cdr3_aa: CASSLTGISNYGYTF

v_call: TRBV6-1
clone_size: -
d_call: -
j_call: TRBJ1-4
cdr3_nt: TGTGCCAGCAGTGAAATCGGGCAGGGAGAGGAGAATGAAAAACTGTTTTTT
cdr3_aa: CASSEIGQGEENEKLFF

v_call: TRBV7-9
clone_size: -
d_call: -
j_call: TRBJ2-7
cdr3_nt: TGTGCCAGCAGCCCGCTCGCCTACGAGCAGTACTTC
cdr3_aa: CASSPLAYEQYF

v_call: TRBV27
clone_size: -
d_call: -
j_call: TRBJ2-6
cdr3_nt: TGTGCCAGCAGTGCTACCCCCTCTGGGGCCAACGTCCTGACTTTC
cdr3_aa: CASSATPSGANVLTF

v_call: TRBV21-1
clone_size: -
d_call: -
j_call: TRBJ1-4
cdr3_nt: TGTGCCAGCAGCCAACACCCGACAGACCGAAATGAAAAACTGTTTTTT
cdr3_aa: CASSQHPTDRNEKLFF

v_call: TRBV29-1
clone_size: -
d_call: -
j_call: TRBJ2-1
cdr3_nt: TGCAGCGTTGAAGATCTGGGGGAAGGGTCCTACAATGAGCAGTTCTTC
cdr3_aa: CSVEDLGEGSYNEQFF

v_call: TRBV7-3
clone_size: -
d_call: TRBD2
j_call: TRBJ2-7
cdr3_nt: TGTGCCAGCAGCGTAATAGCGGGAACCTACGAGCAGTACTTC
cdr3_aa: CASSVIAGTYEQYF

v_call: TRBV28
clone_size: -
d_call: -
j_call: TRBJ1-2
cdr3_nt: TGTGCCAGCAGTTACCGAAGCGGAGGGAGGGTCTATGGCTACACCTTC
cdr3_aa: CASSYRSGGRVYGYTF

v_call: TRBV27
clone_size: -
d_call: -
j_call: TRBJ2-2
cdr3_nt: TGTGCCAGCAGTCCTGCGGCCGGGGAGCTGTTTTTT
cdr3_aa: CASSPAAGELFF

v_call: TRBV9
clone_size: once
d_call: -
j_call: TRBJ2-7
cdr3_nt: TGTGCCAGCAGCGTCGCCCTTAACGGCTACGAGCAGTACTTC
cdr3_aa: CASSVALNGYEQYF

v_call: TRBV6-5
clone_size: -
d_call: TRBD1
j_call: TRBJ1-1
cdr3_nt: TGTGCCAGCAGTTACTCGGCAGGGGGTAAGGGAACTGAAGCTTTCTTT
cdr3_aa: CASSYSAGGKGTEAFF

v_call: TRBV7-9
clone_size: -
d_call: -
j_call: TRBJ2-1
cdr3_nt: TGTGCCAGCAGCCCCGGAGTAGCTAGCTCCTACAATGAGCAGTTCTTC
cdr3_aa: CASSPGVASSYNEQFF

v_call: TRBV30
clone_size: -
d_call: -
j_call: TRBJ2-1
cdr3_nt: TGTGTCAACGAGCTAGGTCCGAATGAGCAGTTCTTC
cdr3_aa: CVNELGPNEQFF

v_call: TRBV9
clone_size: few
d_call: -
j_call: TRBJ2-7
cdr3_nt: TGTGCCAGCAGCGGTAAAGTGAGCGCTGTCGAGCAGTACTTC
cdr3_aa: CASSGKVSAVEQYF

v_call: TRBV28
clone_size: -
d_call: -
j_call: TRBJ1-1
cdr3_nt: TGTGCCAGCAGTTTACCGGGGGGGAACACTGAAGCTTTCTTT
cdr3_aa: CASSLPGGNTEAFF

v_call: TRBV27
clone_size: -
d_call: TRBD2
j_call: TRBJ2-2
cdr3_nt: TGTGCCAGCAGGCTAGCGGGAGCGAACACCGGGGAGCTGTTTTTT
cdr3_aa: CASRLAGANTGELFF

v_call: TRBV4-1
clone_size: once
d_call: -
j_call: TRBJ1-2
cdr3_nt: TGCGCCAGCAGCCAAACAGGGCCTAGAGATGGCTACACCTTC
cdr3_aa: CASSQTGPRDGYTF

v_call: TRBV7-9
clone_size: once
d_call: -
j_call: TRBJ1-1
cdr3_nt: TGTGCCAGCAGCAATCCCCGGGACCCGGGGGAAAAAGCTTTCTTT
cdr3_aa: CASSNPRDPGEKAFF

v_call: TRBV6-5
clone_size: -
d_call: -
j_call: TRBJ2-2
cdr3_nt: TGTGCCAGCAGTTACTCGGGGACGGTCACCGGGGAGCTGTTTTTT
cdr3_aa: CASSYSGTVTGELFF

v_call: TRBV4-1
clone_size: -
d_call: -
j_call: TRBJ1-5
cdr3_nt: TGCGCCAGCAGCCATAGGGGGAATAGCAATCAGCCCCAGCATTTT
cdr3_aa: CASSHRGNSNQPQHF

v_call: TRBV9
clone_size: -
d_call: -
j_call: TRBJ2-6
cdr3_nt: TGTGCCAGCAGCGTCCCATCGATGGGGGGGGCCAACGTCCTGACTTTC
cdr3_aa: CASSVPSMGGANVLTF

v_call: TRBV7-2
clone_size: once
d_call: TRBD2
j_call: TRBJ2-7
cdr3_nt: TGTGCCAGCAGCGATGCCGGGACTAGCTTCTTCGGCGAGCAGTACTTC
cdr3_aa: CASSDAGTSFFGEQYF

v_call: TRBV2
clone_size: -
d_call: -
j_call: TRBJ1-1
cdr3_nt: TGTGCCAGCAGTGGTTCAGGAGGGAACACTGAAGCTTTCTTT
cdr3_aa: CASSGSGGNTEAFF

v_call: TRBV27
clone_size: -
d_call: -
j_call: TRBJ1-1
cdr3_nt: TGTGCCAGCAGTTCTTACGGTAATACAGGGCGCACTGAAGCTTTCTTT
cdr3_aa: CASSSYGNTGRTEAFF

v_call: TRBV9
clone_size: -
d_call: -
j_call: TRBJ2-2
cdr3_nt: TGTGCCAGCAGCGAACAGTGGGGCGACACCGGGGAGCTGTTTTTT
cdr3_aa: CASSEQWGDTGELFF